Sequencing of this T cell receptor beta chain was carried out in a study of blood T cell repertoires in COVID-19. Study overall: COVID-19 samples, acute and convalescent, were from the United States, Italy and Spain. The cDNA or gDNA used as material had been derived from T cells, B-cell-depleted T cells, or PBMCs.

In the original processing: Quantification of nucleated cells was approximated via reference gene primer amplification. Generated by immunoSEQ multiplex PCR, the TCRdb table keeps only in-frame clones and is missing some. V, J and clone size are those of that table, while D and trimming were read from the DNA. The table records about 110,000 clones, about 85% of them present only once. This clone was detected once. Germline CDR1 SGHTA, CDR2 FQGTGA. This CDR3 region has 16 residues. Trimming took 4 bases from V and 1 from J, leaving 16 bases between them. The clonotype was recovered from a man aged 40-49 years with acute or convalescent COVID-19. This sequence joins TRBV7-3 and TRBJ2-5, with D possibly matching TRBD1 (6 bases). Sequencing was carried out using peripheral blood. The CDR3 nucleotides read TGTGCCAGCAGCTCGACGACAGGAGCCAGCCAAGAGACCCAGTACTTC. Protein: CASSSTTGASQETQYF. The complete variable domain, with remaining parts taken from reference TRBV7-3 and TRBJ2-5, reads GAGVSQTPSNKVTEKGKYVELRCDPISGHTALYWYRQSLGQGPEFLIYFQGTGAADDSGLPNDRFFAVRPEGSVSTLKIQRTERGDSAVYLCASSSTTGASQETQYFGPGTRLLVL.